The entry that follows covers one T cell receptor (beta chain) sequence. Trimming pared 2 bases from V and 1 base from J, leaving 7 bases between. Looked up from germline, CDR1 is MDHEN and CDR2 is SYDVKM. The CDR3 covers 14 residues. The entry originates in a study of blood T cell repertoires in COVID-19. Original data processing: Nucleated cell number was recorded as an estimate derived from reference gene primer amplification. The repertoire was sequenced with immunoSEQ multiplex PCR; TCRdb's copy has only in-frame clones and lacks some. That table gives V, J and clone size, and the DNA gave D and trimming. Here the sample spans roughly 460,000 clones, around nine tenths being singletons. While infection was still active, Seattle patients were enrolled and then followed longitudinally.

This TCR was sampled from a man between 18 and 35 years old with COVID-19, enrolled during active disease. The J gene is TRBJ2-3, the V gene TRBV28, with a tentative D call TRBD1 (5 bases). The specimen was peripheral blood. The chain's CDR3 is CASSLMTGTDTQYF. As DNA, the CDR3 is TGTGCCAGCAGTTTAATGACAGGCACAGATACGCAGTATTTT.